This TCR beta chain was recorded in a study of metastatic and nonmetastatic thyroid tumors. About the research overall: Repertoires from malignant and benign thyroid patients were compared across blood and tumor or nodule tissue. Study-level points and caveats: Patients with malignant thyroid tumors reportedly had significantly higher TCR beta diversity than those with benign nodules, in blood and tumor.

This clone ranks as medium-sized (0.01 to 0.1%). Its antigen is still unknown. As processed by the authors: The study built a papillary thyroid cancer distant-metastasis classifier from CDR3 differences across clinicopathological groups. Through MiXCR, TCRdb re-clonotyped the PCR reads. V and J calls and clone size were set by TCRdb, not the authors. The sample holds about 26,000 clones; around 24% are singletons and the top ten take 6%. Every patient was untreated before thyroid surgery. V was pared by 6 bases and J by 6 bases, with 8 bases of the junction left unmatched. Germline V gene lookup returns CDR1 MNHNS and CDR2 SASEGT. The CDR3 extends over 13 amino acids.

Sequencing was done on a sample of blood. The sequence was obtained from a female donor with papillary thyroid cancer or a benign thyroid nodule (not recorded which). Some clones in this sample may be carry-over from other donors' samples. The chain links TRBV6-1 to TRBJ2-7; 7 bases match TRBD1. The CDR3, as DNA: TGTGCCAGCAGCCCCAGGGGGACACTCGAGCAGTACTTC. Translation gives CASSPRGTLEQYF.